One TCR beta chain is described in this entry. This sample was included in a study of glioma-infiltrating T cells. There are 16 residues in the CDR3. The germline V gene encodes CDR1 SGDLS and CDR2 YYNGEE. The ends lost 0 bases at V and 10 bases at J; junction bases unmatched: 9. TCR alpha and beta CDR3 regions were amplified from RNA using iRepertoire nested multiplex PCR. One entry per CDR3 protein results from TCRdb running MiXCR on the multiplex PCR reads. The table records roughly 100,000 distinct CDR3 sequences, around 28% of them present only once. The chain joins TRBV9 to TRBJ2-1; TRBD2 matches at 11 bases. This receptor was identified in a human donor with low-grade glioma or glioblastoma, undergoing nonglioma brain surgery, or in good health (not recorded which). Sequences were obtained from glioma tissue, nonneoplastic brain tissue, or PBMCs (not recorded which). The CDR3 bases are TGTGCCAGCAGCGTAGTGACTAGCGGGGCCACCGCAGAGCAGTTCTTC. Amino acid sequence: CASSVVTSGATAEQFF.